This T cell receptor (beta chain) was sequenced for a study of identical twins. TCRdb re-analysed the 5' RACE reads in MiXCR, keeping a single row per CDR3 protein. The table includes 140,000 to 150,000 distinct CDR3 sequences, around 3.6% detected once. CDR1 is SGHTA and CDR2 is FQGNSA in the germline V gene. CDR3 size: 14 residues. Trimming took off 5 bases at V and 6 bases at J, with 17 bases between the two ends. This clonotype has ten or more counts. Its antigen is unknown. Points from the study as a whole: There is a chance that invariant MAIT and iNKT cells partially muddied zero-insertion analyses. Insertion counts were lower in abundant cord blood beta clonotypes, a trend that memory repertoires did not show.

Sequenced: memory T cells sorted from blood. This sequence originates from a man between 18 and 35 years old in good health. The rearrangement uses TRBV7-2 and TRBJ2-7, with D possibly matching TRBD2 (6 bases). CDR3 bases: TGTGCCAGCAGCCCGACGACTAGGGCGGCCGAGCAGTACTTC. Translation: CASSPTTRAAEQYF.